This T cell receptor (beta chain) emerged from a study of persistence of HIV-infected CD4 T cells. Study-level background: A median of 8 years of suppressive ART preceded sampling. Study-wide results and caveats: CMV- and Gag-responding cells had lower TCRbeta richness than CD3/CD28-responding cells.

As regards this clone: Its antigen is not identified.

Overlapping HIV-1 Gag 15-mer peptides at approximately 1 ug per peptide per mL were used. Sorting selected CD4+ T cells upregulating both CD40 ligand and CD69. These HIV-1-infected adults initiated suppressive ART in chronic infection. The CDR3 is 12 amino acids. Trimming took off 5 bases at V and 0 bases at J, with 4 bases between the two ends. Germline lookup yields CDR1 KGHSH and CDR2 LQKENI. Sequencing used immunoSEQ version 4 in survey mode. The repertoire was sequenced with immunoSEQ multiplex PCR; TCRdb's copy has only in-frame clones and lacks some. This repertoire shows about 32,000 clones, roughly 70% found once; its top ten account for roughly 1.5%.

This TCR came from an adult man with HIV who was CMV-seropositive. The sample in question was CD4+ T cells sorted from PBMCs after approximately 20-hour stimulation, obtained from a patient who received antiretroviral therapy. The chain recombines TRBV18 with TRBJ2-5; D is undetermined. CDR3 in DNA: TGTGCCAGCTCAGGGTACCAAGAGACCCAGTACTTC. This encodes CASSGYQETQYF.